The sequence of this TCR beta chain was determined in a study of shared clonotypes between healthy human individuals. CDR1 MNHEY and CDR2 SMNVEV come from the germline V gene (reference sequence). The V gene lost 3 bases and the J gene lost 0 bases, with 6 bases spanning the gap. This CDR3 is 14 amino acids long. As regards this clone: Its antigen is not identified.

The test was conducted at deep level. Sequenced by immunoSEQ multiplex PCR; TCRdb stores in-frame clones only, minus some. The sample consists of a few million clones, over 90% of them appearing once. The donors were adults (healthy and HIV-negative) with no recent acute infections or vaccinations. The split of CD4+ cells yielded CD45RA+ naive and CD45RA-negative memory subsets. Study conclusions and caveats: Rarefaction exposed incomplete sorted-subset sequencing despite large depth.

Sequenced input: naive CD4+ T cells from PBMCs. As for subset: CD45RA+ positively selected. V usage is TRBV27 and J usage is TRBJ1-3; no definite D call. This receptor was identified in a man aged 18 to 30 in good health. Some clones in this sample may be carry-over from other donors' samples. The CDR3 nucleotides read TGTGCCAGCAGTTTTCAATTCTCTGGAAACACCATATATTTT. Residues: CASSFQFSGNTIYF.